The 7 T cell receptor beta chains below were found in one sample sequenced in a study of cytomegalovirus exposure and HLA in healthy donors. A multiplex PCR was run with 60 Vbeta primers and 13 Jbeta primers. Assay used: immunoSEQ multiplex PCR; TCRdb lists only in-frame clones, some missing. The sample records over 70,000 clones, approximately 70% being singletons. Sequenced sample: PBMCs. These receptors came from a woman between 50 and 59 years old in good health and CMV-seropositive.

V usage is TRBV27 and J usage is TRBJ2-3, with TRBD1 as a possible D gene (5 bases). Germline V gives CDR1 MNHEY, CDR2 SMNVEV (reference sequence). The CDR3 runs 11 residues. V was clipped by 5 bases and J by 6 bases, with 6 bases between them. CDR3 sequence: CASSPGDTQYF. The CDR3 DNA follows: TGTGCCAGCAGTCCAGGGGATACGCAGTATTTT.

This chain uses TRBV18 with TRBJ1-5, with D unresolved. The CDR3 has 15 residues. The V end was cut by 6 bases, the J end by 3 bases, with 15 bases between. Germline lookup yields CDR1 KGHSH and CDR2 LQKENI. The CDR3 region has the DNA TGTGCCAGCTCCCCTACCAACCTTTTCAATCAGCCCCAGCATTTT. It specifies CASSPTNLFNQPQHF.

The chain joins TRBV10-1 to TRBJ1-1; 9 bases are a match to TRBD1. Germline assignment: CDR1 WNHNN and CDR2 SYGVQD (reference sequence). The CDR3 is 15 amino acids. V lost 2 bases to trimming and J lost 4 bases; unmatched junction nucleotides: 5. The CDR3 nucleotides read TGCGCCAGCAGTGAGGGGACAGGGTTTCCCACTGAAGCTTTCTTT. Amino acid sequence: CASSEGTGFPTEAFF.

This rearrangement joins TRBV19 to TRBJ1-2, with 9 bases lining up with TRBD1. Trimming took 10 bases from V and 4 from J; bases not matched to a gene: 10. The CDR3 contains 14 residues. Germline V gives CDR1 LNHDA, CDR2 SQIVND (reference sequence). The CDR3 DNA is TGTGCCATCCACTCCGGGACAGGGTCCTATGGCTACACCTTC. Translating it yields CAIHSGTGSYGYTF. The variable domain in full, with the rest retrieved from reference TRBV19 and TRBJ1-2, is DGGITQSPKYLFRKEGQNVTLSCEQNLNHDAMYWYRQDPGQGLRLIYYSQIVNDFQKGDIAEGYSVSREKKESFPLTVTSAQKNPTAFYLCAIHSGTGSYGYTFGSGTRLTVV.

The chain has TRBV6-5 and TRBJ1-1; 7 nucleotides align to TRBD1. The germline V gene encodes CDR1 MNHEY and CDR2 SVGAGI. V gave up 6 bases and J gave up 5 bases; unmatched junction bases: 12. The CDR3 contains 15 residues. As DNA, the CDR3 is TGTGCCAGCAGCACTTCACAGGGGCTGGGGACTGAAGCTTTCTTT. It is translated as CASSTSQGLGTEAFF.

Here the CDR3 DNA reads TGTGCCTGGAGGAATCCTAACAGGGGGCCTGAAGCTTTCTTT. Translated: CAWRNPNRGPEAFF. V usage is TRBV30 and J usage is TRBJ1-1; TRBD1 matches at 9 bases. The CDR3 is made up of 14 amino acids. V shed 3 bases, J shed 6 bases, and the junction held 8 bases outside the gene matches. Germline values: CDR1 GTSNPN, CDR2 SVGIG (reference sequence).

V and J are TRBV9 and TRBJ2-5, with 10 nucleotides matching TRBD2. CDR1 and CDR2 (germline): SGDLS, YYNGEE. The CDR3 extends over 16 amino acids. The ends lost 3 bases at V and 5 bases at J; junction bases unmatched: 10. DNA for the CDR3: TGTGCCAGCAGCGCCCTAAGCGGGGGGGCCGTCGAGACCCAGTACTTC. The encoded protein is CASSALSGGAVETQYF.